This T cell receptor (beta chain) was recorded in a study of blood T cell repertoires in COVID-19. On the study more broadly: Sample material is recorded as cDNA or gDNA derived from T cells, B-cell-depleted T cells, or PBMCs.

Trimming cost V 4 bases and J 0 bases, with 11 bases left between them. The CDR3 spans 14 residues. Germline V gene data show CDR1 as SGHKS and CDR2 as YYEKEE (reference sequence). This clone came up a few times. The protocol was immunoSEQ multiplex PCR, while the TCRdb copy is restricted to in-frame clones and leaves out a portion. This repertoire shows 150,000 or so clones, about three quarters found once; its top ten account for more than 3.5%. The gene calls are TRBV5-5 and TRBJ2-7; D may be TRBD2 (6 bases). Sample: peripheral blood. The sequence came from a woman at least 80 years old with active or convalescent COVID-19. The CDR3 DNA follows: TGTGCCAGCAGCGTCGCCGGGGGCTCCTACGAGCAGTACTTC. Protein product: CASSVAGGSYEQYF.